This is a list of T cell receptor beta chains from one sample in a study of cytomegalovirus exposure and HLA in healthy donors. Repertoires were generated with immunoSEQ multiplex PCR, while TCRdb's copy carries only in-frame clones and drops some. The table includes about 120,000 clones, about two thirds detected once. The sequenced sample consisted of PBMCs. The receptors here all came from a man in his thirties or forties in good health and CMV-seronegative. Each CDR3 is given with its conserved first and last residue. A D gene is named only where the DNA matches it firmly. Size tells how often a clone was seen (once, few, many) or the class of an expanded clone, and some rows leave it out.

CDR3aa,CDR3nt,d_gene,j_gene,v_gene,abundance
CASSKTGVFATNEKLFF,TGTGCCAGCTCAAAGACAGGGGTCTTTGCAACTAATGAAAAACTGTTTTTT,TRBD1,TRBJ1-4,TRBV18,.
CASSNLGTIYGYTF,TGTGCCAGTAGTAACTTAGGGACAATCTATGGCTACACCTTC,.,TRBJ1-2,TRBV19,.
CASSDLSAILYEQYF,TGTGCCAGCAGTGACCTGAGTGCGATCCTCTACGAGCAGTACTTC,.,TRBJ2-7,TRBV6-1,.
CASSQMNTEAFF,TGTGCCAGCAGTCAGATGAACACTGAAGCTTTCTTT,.,TRBJ1-1,TRBV28,.
CASSQGIPGQGYGYTF,TGCGCCAGCAGCCAAGGGATTCCGGGACAGGGGTATGGCTACACCTTC,TRBD1,TRBJ1-2,TRBV4-3,few
CASSPRTSGWGETQYF,TGTGCCAGCAGCCCTAGGACTAGCGGTTGGGGAGAGACCCAGTACTTC,TRBD2,TRBJ2-5,TRBV7-2,.
CASRGTGEDEQFF,TGCGCCAGCAGGGGGACAGGGGAGGATGAGCAGTTCTTC,TRBD1,TRBJ2-1,TRBV4-1,.
CASSLDRVNTEAFF,TGCGCCAGCAGCTTGGACAGGGTAAACACTGAAGCTTTCTTT,.,TRBJ1-1,TRBV5-1,.
CASSSRGTNEKLFF,TGTGCCAGCAGCTCCAGGGGAACTAATGAAAAACTGTTTTTT,.,TRBJ1-4,TRBV7-9,.
CASSYFIFQPQHF,TGTGCCAGCAGTTACTTTATCTTTCAGCCCCAGCATTTT,.,TRBJ1-5,TRBV6-5,.
CASSLGTGLYGYTF,TGTGCCAGCAGTTTAGGAACAGGGCTCTATGGCTACACCTTC,.,TRBJ1-2,TRBV28,.
CAISESDINQPQHF,TGTGCCATCAGTGAGTCGGACATCAATCAGCCCCAGCATTTT,.,TRBJ1-5,TRBV10-3,once
CASSVTGGRTQYF,TGTGCCAGCTCGGTGACAGGGGGAAGAACGCAGTATTTT,TRBD1,TRBJ2-3,TRBV18,.
CASSLGGQPQETQYF,TGTGCCAGCAGTTTGGGCGGACAGCCCCAAGAGACCCAGTACTTC,.,TRBJ2-5,TRBV28,.
CASKGGQKSSYEQYF,TGTGCCAGCAAGGGGGGGCAGAAGAGCTCCTACGAGCAGTACTTC,.,TRBJ2-7,TRBV7-3,.
CASSQGLGGILNTEAFF,TGTGCCAGCAGCCAAGGACTAGGCGGGATACTGAACACTGAAGCTTTCTTT,.,TRBJ1-1,TRBV14,few
CASSQGSTSGGAGETQYF,TGCGCCAGCAGCCAAGGATCTACTAGCGGGGGGGCCGGGGAGACCCAGTACTTC,TRBD2,TRBJ2-5,TRBV4-3,few
CASSYSRSPGGNEQYF,TGTGCCAGCAGTTACTCGAGGTCCCCAGGGGGGAACGAGCAGTACTTC,.,TRBJ2-7,TRBV6-5,.
CASPTLTGNTIYF,TGTGCCAGCCCAACGTTAACAGGAAACACCATATATTTT,.,TRBJ1-3,TRBV19,.
CASTQGATNEKLFF,TGTGCCAGCACCCAGGGGGCTACTAATGAAAAACTGTTTTTT,TRBD1,TRBJ1-4,TRBV6-6,few
CASSLTVTSYEQYF,TGTGCCAGTAGCCTGACAGTGACCTCCTACGAGCAGTACTTC,.,TRBJ2-7,TRBV19,.
CASSSQGTEAFF,TGTGCCAGCAGCTCACAGGGGACTGAAGCTTTCTTT,TRBD1,TRBJ1-1,TRBV7-9,.
CASSFHRQGGSYGYTF,TGTGCCAGCAGCTTTCACCGACAGGGGGGTAGCTATGGCTACACCTTC,TRBD1,TRBJ1-2,TRBV7-2,.
CTSSLVPYAGTGNNQPQHF,TGTACCAGCAGCTTAGTGCCCTACGCCGGGACAGGCAATAATCAGCCCCAGCATTTT,TRBD1,TRBJ1-5,TRBV7-9,.
CASSPLTGLINYGYTF,TGTGCCAGCAGTCCCCTGACAGGCCTTATTAACTATGGCTACACCTTC,.,TRBJ1-2,TRBV27,few
CASRPGSGDGTGELFF,TGTGCCAGCCGTCCGGGAAGCGGGGACGGCACCGGGGAGCTGTTTTTT,TRBD2,TRBJ2-2,TRBV2,.
CASSRDRAEKLFF,TGTGCCAGTAGCCGGGACAGGGCTGAAAAACTGTTTTTT,TRBD1,TRBJ1-4,TRBV19,.
CASSVESDEQFF,TGTGCCAGCAGCGTAGAGTCGGATGAGCAGTTCTTC,.,TRBJ2-1,TRBV9,.
CASSLEMTGIGELFF,TGTGCCAGTAGTCTCGAGATGACAGGGATCGGGGAGCTGTTTTTT,TRBD1,TRBJ2-2,TRBV19,.
CASSIGSGVGYTF,TGTGCCAGTAGTATTGGTTCCGGGGTTGGCTACACCTTC,.,TRBJ1-2,TRBV19,.
CAYSGTGGQPQHF,TGTGCTTACTCCGGGACAGGGGGCCAGCCCCAGCATTTT,TRBD1,TRBJ1-5,TRBV30,.
CASRLSDSPYGYTF,TGCGCCAGCAGGTTATCAGATTCGCCTTATGGCTACACCTTC,.,TRBJ1-2,TRBV5-1,.
CASSPDGQYYEQYF,TGCGCCAGCAGCCCGGACGGACAGTACTACGAGCAGTACTTC,.,TRBJ2-7,TRBV4-1,.
CASLDRVYTEAFF,TGTGCCAGCCTGGACAGGGTATACACTGAAGCTTTCTTT,TRBD1,TRBJ1-1,TRBV28,.
CSAGGAVNYGYTF,TGCAGCGCCGGGGGGGCAGTAAACTATGGCTACACCTTC,.,TRBJ1-2,TRBV29-1,.
CASSPRTGHMNTEAFF,TGTGCCAGCTCACCCCGGACAGGGCACATGAACACTGAAGCTTTCTTT,TRBD1,TRBJ1-1,TRBV18,.
CASSLQGRESYEQYF,TGTGCCAGCAGTTTGCAGGGAAGGGAATCCTACGAGCAGTACTTC,.,TRBJ2-7,TRBV28,.
CASSKDRVGISYEQYF,TGTGCCAGCAGCAAGGACAGGGTCGGGATTAGTTACGAGCAGTACTTC,TRBD1,TRBJ2-7,TRBV14,.
CASSLEGGSYNEQFF,TGCGCCAGCAGCTTGGAAGGGGGTAGCTACAATGAGCAGTTCTTC,.,TRBJ2-1,TRBV5-1,.
CASSIGTVSYTF,TGTGCCAGTAGTATCGGGACAGTATCCTACACCTTC,TRBD1,TRBJ1-2,TRBV19,.
CAIRADRVSSYEQYF,TGTGCCATCAGAGCAGACAGGGTCTCTTCCTACGAGCAGTACTTC,TRBD1,TRBJ2-7,TRBV10-3,few
CSITKSLLYNEQFF,TGCAGCATAACTAAATCCCTCCTCTACAATGAGCAGTTCTTC,.,TRBJ2-1,TRBV29-1,.
CASSDRGGRGYEQYF,TGTGCCAGCAGCGACCGCGGGGGGAGAGGTTACGAGCAGTACTTC,TRBD2,TRBJ2-7,TRBV11-2,.
CASSLDRGVGPQHF,TGTGCCAGCAGCTTAGACAGGGGAGTGGGTCCCCAGCATTTT,TRBD1,TRBJ1-5,TRBV7-8,.
CASNSQGLDGYTF,TGTGCCAGCAACTCCCAGGGTCTGGATGGCTACACCTTC,.,TRBJ1-2,TRBV2,.
CATLGAGVFNQPQHF,TGTGCCACCCTTGGGGCAGGGGTGTTCAATCAGCCCCAGCATTTT,.,TRBJ1-5,TRBV28,.
CASSLRAAYEQYF,TGTGCCAGCAGCCTGCGGGCAGCCTACGAGCAGTACTTC,.,TRBJ2-7,TRBV4-2,.
CASSQDSGTGTALLGNTIYF,TGCGCCAGCAGCCAAGATTCGGGGACAGGGACCGCTCTATTAGGAAACACCATATATTTT,TRBD1,TRBJ1-3,TRBV4-3,.
CASSSGFLGSYNEQFF,TGCGCCAGCAGCTCAGGATTCTTAGGCTCCTACAATGAGCAGTTCTTC,.,TRBJ2-1,TRBV4-1,.